This is a list of T cell receptor beta chains from one sample in a study of cytomegalovirus exposure and HLA in healthy donors. Assay: immunoSEQ multiplex PCR; the TCRdb copy retains only in-frame clones and omits some. The sample consists of around 300,000 clones, around two thirds of them appearing once. Source material: PBMCs. The receptor set was obtained from a female donor in good health and CMV-seronegative. Both conserved end residues are part of each CDR3. A D gene is named only where the DNA matches it firmly. Clone size is given for some rows only: seen once, a few or many times, or a class if the clone is expanded.

cdr3_aa: CASSHQLIMINEQFF
cdr3_nt: TGCGCCAGCAGTCATCAACTAATTATGATTAATGAGCAGTTCTTC
clone_size: -
j_call: TRBJ2-1
d_call: -
v_call: TRBV23-1

cdr3_aa: CAIGASWARGTGELFF
cdr3_nt: TGTGCCATAGGGGCCAGTTGGGCACGCGGCACCGGGGAGCTGTTTTTT
clone_size: few
j_call: TRBJ2-2
d_call: -
v_call: TRBV10-3

cdr3_aa: CASSSPKTSGSWVEQFF
cdr3_nt: TGTGCCAGCAGTTCACCCAAGACTAGCGGGAGTTGGGTTGAGCAGTTCTTC
clone_size: -
j_call: TRBJ2-1
d_call: TRBD2
v_call: TRBV28

cdr3_aa: CAAGGSVTDTQYF
cdr3_nt: TGTGCCGCGGGCGGGAGCGTAACAGATACGCAGTATTTT
clone_size: -
j_call: TRBJ2-3
d_call: TRBD2
v_call: TRBV6-1

cdr3_aa: CASSEGSGRNEQYF
cdr3_nt: TGTGCCAGCAGTGAAGGAAGCGGGCGCAACGAGCAGTACTTC
clone_size: once
j_call: TRBJ2-7
d_call: -
v_call: TRBV25-1

cdr3_aa: CASSLSIAGGPTEQYF
cdr3_nt: TGTGCCAGCAGTTTATCGATTGCGGGAGGCCCCACCGAGCAGTACTTC
clone_size: few
j_call: TRBJ2-7
d_call: TRBD2
v_call: TRBV27

cdr3_aa: CASSLLGRDPPSGEQYF
cdr3_nt: TGTGCCAGCAGCTTATTGGGGCGGGACCCCCCGTCAGGCGAGCAGTACTTC
clone_size: -
j_call: TRBJ2-7
d_call: -
v_call: TRBV11-2

cdr3_aa: CASRFSGSYNEQFF
cdr3_nt: TGTGCCAGCAGGTTTAGCGGCTCCTACAATGAGCAGTTCTTC
clone_size: few
j_call: TRBJ2-1
d_call: -
v_call: TRBV7-3

cdr3_aa: CASRGGLAIDYEQYF
cdr3_nt: TGTGCCAGCAGGGGGGGACTAGCGATCGACTACGAGCAGTACTTC
clone_size: -
j_call: TRBJ2-7
d_call: TRBD2
v_call: TRBV6-1

cdr3_aa: CASTPRLAGGPLVYEQFF
cdr3_nt: TGTGCCAGTACACCCCGATTAGCGGGAGGCCCACTAGTATATGAGCAGTTCTTC
clone_size: -
j_call: TRBJ2-1
d_call: TRBD2
v_call: TRBV5-6

cdr3_aa: CAISELQGTTEAFF
cdr3_nt: TGTGCCATCAGTGAATTGCAGGGGACCACTGAAGCTTTCTTT
clone_size: -
j_call: TRBJ1-1
d_call: -
v_call: TRBV10-3

cdr3_aa: CSVYSEETGIRQFF
cdr3_nt: TGCAGCGTTTACTCGGAGGAGACCGGGATAAGACAGTTCTTC
clone_size: -
j_call: TRBJ2-1
d_call: -
v_call: TRBV29-1

cdr3_aa: CAISVERLNTEQFF
cdr3_nt: TGTGCCATCAGTGTGGAGAGGCTGAATACTGAGCAGTTCTTC
clone_size: -
j_call: TRBJ2-1
d_call: -
v_call: TRBV10-3

cdr3_aa: CASSVPRERRNEQFF
cdr3_nt: TGTGCCAGCTCTGTACCTCGGGAGAGAAGGAATGAGCAGTTCTTC
clone_size: -
j_call: TRBJ2-1
d_call: -
v_call: TRBV18

cdr3_aa: CASSIPSGGGMNTEAFF
cdr3_nt: TGTGCCAGCAGTATCCCGTCCGGGGGAGGGATGAACACTGAAGCTTTCTTT
clone_size: few
j_call: TRBJ1-1
d_call: -
v_call: TRBV5-6

cdr3_aa: CASSQAPSGKMQETQYF
cdr3_nt: TGTGCCAGCAGCCAGGCGCCTAGCGGAAAAATGCAAGAGACCCAGTACTTC
clone_size: -
j_call: TRBJ2-5
d_call: TRBD2
v_call: TRBV14

cdr3_aa: CASTFRGDRASYNEQFF
cdr3_nt: TGTGCCAGCACCTTCAGGGGGGACAGGGCTTCCTACAATGAGCAGTTCTTC
clone_size: -
j_call: TRBJ2-1
d_call: TRBD1
v_call: TRBV9

cdr3_aa: CASSPTGRSNQPQHF
cdr3_nt: TGCGCCAGCAGCCCGACAGGGCGGAGCAATCAGCCCCAGCATTTT
clone_size: -
j_call: TRBJ1-5
d_call: TRBD1
v_call: TRBV5-1

cdr3_aa: CASSLYGTGNTEAFF
cdr3_nt: TGTGCCAGCAGCTTATACGGGACAGGGAACACTGAAGCTTTCTTT
clone_size: -
j_call: TRBJ1-1
d_call: TRBD1
v_call: TRBV7-8

cdr3_aa: CSVRRGNTEAFF
cdr3_nt: TGCAGCGTTAGAAGGGGAAACACTGAAGCTTTCTTT
clone_size: -
j_call: TRBJ1-1
d_call: -
v_call: TRBV29-1

cdr3_aa: CASTKYTNTEAFF
cdr3_nt: TGTGCCAGTACCAAGTACACAAACACTGAAGCTTTCTTT
clone_size: -
j_call: TRBJ1-1
d_call: -
v_call: TRBV19

cdr3_aa: CASTFSSGSYEQYF
cdr3_nt: TGCGCCAGCACTTTTTCCAGCGGCTCCTACGAGCAGTACTTC
clone_size: -
j_call: TRBJ2-7
d_call: -
v_call: TRBV5-1

cdr3_aa: CASSQDTRSGQFF
cdr3_nt: TGCGCCAGCAGCCAAGATACCCGCAGTGGGCAGTTCTTC
clone_size: -
j_call: TRBJ2-1
d_call: -
v_call: TRBV4-1

cdr3_aa: CASSKTGGVGANVLTF
cdr3_nt: TGTGCCAGTAGCAAGACAGGAGGAGTCGGGGCCAACGTCCTGACTTTC
clone_size: -
j_call: TRBJ2-6
d_call: -
v_call: TRBV19

cdr3_aa: CASGPGLSGNQPQHF
cdr3_nt: TGTGCTAGTGGCCCTGGACTGAGTGGCAATCAGCCCCAGCATTTT
clone_size: -
j_call: TRBJ1-5
d_call: -
v_call: TRBV12-5

cdr3_aa: CASSSAGVDETQYF
cdr3_nt: TGTGCCAGCAGCTCGGCGGGGGTGGATGAGACCCAGTACTTC
clone_size: few
j_call: TRBJ2-5
d_call: TRBD2
v_call: TRBV13

cdr3_aa: CASSPQGLAGSDTQYF
cdr3_nt: TGTGCCAGCAGTCCCCAGGGACTAGCGGGATCAGATACGCAGTATTTT
clone_size: -
j_call: TRBJ2-3
d_call: TRBD2
v_call: TRBV2

cdr3_aa: CASSLTENYGYTF
cdr3_nt: TGTGCCAGCAGCTTGACTGAAAACTATGGCTACACCTTC
clone_size: -
j_call: TRBJ1-2
d_call: -
v_call: TRBV6-1

cdr3_aa: CASSGDTMGQGTRGYTF
cdr3_nt: TGTGCCAGCAGTGGAGATACTATGGGACAGGGCACCCGCGGCTACACCTTC
clone_size: -
j_call: TRBJ1-2
d_call: TRBD1
v_call: TRBV6-4

cdr3_aa: CASSFTGPYEQYF
cdr3_nt: TGCGCCAGCAGCTTTACCGGTCCCTACGAGCAGTACTTC
clone_size: -
j_call: TRBJ2-7
d_call: -
v_call: TRBV5-1

cdr3_aa: CASSGGRNEQYF
cdr3_nt: TGTGCCAGCTCGGGAGGGCGGAACGAGCAGTACTTC
clone_size: once
j_call: TRBJ2-7
d_call: TRBD2
v_call: TRBV5-4

cdr3_aa: CASSFEMANEQFF
cdr3_nt: TGTGCCAGCAGCTTTGAAATGGCCAATGAGCAGTTCTTC
clone_size: -
j_call: TRBJ2-1
d_call: -
v_call: TRBV7-9

cdr3_aa: CASSVFRDRQYQETQYF
cdr3_nt: TGTGCCAGCAGCGTGTTCCGGGACAGGCAGTACCAAGAGACCCAGTACTTC
clone_size: -
j_call: TRBJ2-5
d_call: TRBD1
v_call: TRBV5-6

cdr3_aa: CASGRQGAYEQYF
cdr3_nt: TGTGCCAGCGGAAGACAGGGGGCTTACGAGCAGTACTTC
clone_size: -
j_call: TRBJ2-7
d_call: TRBD1
v_call: TRBV2

cdr3_aa: CASSLSGNQPQHF
cdr3_nt: TGTGCCAGCAGCTTATCTGGCAATCAGCCCCAGCATTTT
clone_size: -
j_call: TRBJ1-5
d_call: -
v_call: TRBV7-9

cdr3_aa: CASSPWDGEDYGYTF
cdr3_nt: TGTGCCAGCAGCCCTTGGGATGGGGAGGACTATGGCTACACCTTC
clone_size: -
j_call: TRBJ1-2
d_call: -
v_call: TRBV11-1

cdr3_aa: CASRQGSTEAFF
cdr3_nt: TGTGCCAGTAGACAGGGGTCCACTGAAGCTTTCTTT
clone_size: -
j_call: TRBJ1-1
d_call: TRBD1
v_call: TRBV19

cdr3_aa: CASSPQGTGSVYEQYF
cdr3_nt: TGTGCCAGCTCACCACAGGGGACAGGGAGTGTATACGAGCAGTACTTC
clone_size: -
j_call: TRBJ2-7
d_call: TRBD1
v_call: TRBV18

cdr3_aa: CASSLITGQGRQETQYF
cdr3_nt: TGTGCCAGCAGCTTAATAACGGGACAAGGCCGCCAAGAGACCCAGTACTTC
clone_size: -
j_call: TRBJ2-5
d_call: -
v_call: TRBV7-9

cdr3_aa: CASRIGHDTGELFF
cdr3_nt: TGCGCCAGCAGGATAGGACACGACACCGGGGAGCTGTTTTTT
clone_size: few
j_call: TRBJ2-2
d_call: -
v_call: TRBV5-1

cdr3_aa: CASSPGLDSYEQYF
cdr3_nt: TGTGCCAGCAGCCCCGGACTCGACTCCTACGAGCAGTACTTC
clone_size: few
j_call: TRBJ2-7
d_call: -
v_call: TRBV28

cdr3_aa: CASSLDRFNEQYF
cdr3_nt: TGCGCCAGCAGCTTGGACAGGTTCAACGAGCAGTACTTC
clone_size: -
j_call: TRBJ2-7
d_call: -
v_call: TRBV5-1

cdr3_aa: CASSSLRSSYEQYF
cdr3_nt: TGTGCCAGCAGCTCCCTTAGGAGCTCCTACGAGCAGTACTTC
clone_size: -
j_call: TRBJ2-7
d_call: -
v_call: TRBV11-3

cdr3_aa: CASSRGQGNQKLFF
cdr3_nt: TGTGCCAGCAGCCGAGGACAGGGGAATCAAAAACTGTTTTTT
clone_size: -
j_call: TRBJ1-4
d_call: TRBD1
v_call: TRBV6-5

cdr3_aa: CASSHRVYEQYF
cdr3_nt: TGTGCCAGCAGTCACAGGGTCTACGAGCAGTACTTC
clone_size: -
j_call: TRBJ2-7
d_call: -
v_call: TRBV6-1

cdr3_aa: CASSQDSGADTEAFF
cdr3_nt: TGCGCCAGCAGCCAAGATAGTGGGGCGGACACTGAAGCTTTCTTT
clone_size: -
j_call: TRBJ1-1
d_call: -
v_call: TRBV4-1

cdr3_aa: CASSLDDRIAFF
cdr3_nt: TGTGCCAGCAGCTTAGATGACAGAATAGCTTTCTTT
clone_size: -
j_call: TRBJ1-1
d_call: -
v_call: TRBV11-2

cdr3_aa: CASRTPYWSTDTQYF
cdr3_nt: TGTGCCAGCAGGACACCCTACTGGAGCACAGATACGCAGTATTTT
clone_size: once
j_call: TRBJ2-3
d_call: -
v_call: TRBV27

cdr3_aa: CASSIGLETEAFF
cdr3_nt: TGTGCCAGTAGTATCGGCCTAGAGACTGAAGCTTTCTTT
clone_size: -
j_call: TRBJ1-1
d_call: -
v_call: TRBV19

cdr3_aa: CASSPGLRSDTQYF
cdr3_nt: TGTGCCAGCAGCCCGGGACTAAGGTCAGATACGCAGTATTTT
clone_size: once
j_call: TRBJ2-3
d_call: TRBD2
v_call: TRBV7-2

cdr3_aa: CASSSKGGTVEAFF
cdr3_nt: TGTGCCAGCAGCTCAAAGGGCGGGACAGTTGAAGCTTTCTTT
clone_size: -
j_call: TRBJ1-1
d_call: TRBD1
v_call: TRBV7-3

cdr3_aa: CASSLIPTSGTSGAGGEQFF
cdr3_nt: TGTGCCAGCAGCTTAATCCCAACCTCCGGGACTAGCGGAGCCGGGGGTGAGCAGTTCTTC
clone_size: once
j_call: TRBJ2-1
d_call: TRBD2
v_call: TRBV7-3

cdr3_aa: CASSVATKGGGLETQYF
cdr3_nt: TGTGCCAGCAGCGTAGCGACAAAGGGGGGGGGCCTGGAGACCCAGTACTTC
clone_size: -
j_call: TRBJ2-5
d_call: -
v_call: TRBV9

cdr3_aa: CASSLTGGYNEQFF
cdr3_nt: TGCGCCAGCAGCTTGACAGGGGGTTACAATGAGCAGTTCTTC
clone_size: -
j_call: TRBJ2-1
d_call: TRBD1
v_call: TRBV5-1

cdr3_aa: CASSSGRDSEKNTQYF
cdr3_nt: TGCGCCAGCAGCTCCGGACGGGACTCGGAAAAAAATACGCAGTATTTT
clone_size: -
j_call: TRBJ2-3
d_call: -
v_call: TRBV5-1

cdr3_aa: CASSYWAGYTGELFF
cdr3_nt: TGTGCCAGCAGTTACTGGGCAGGGTACACCGGGGAGCTGTTTTTT
clone_size: -
j_call: TRBJ2-2
d_call: -
v_call: TRBV27

cdr3_aa: CASSEERGYGYTF
cdr3_nt: TGTGCCAGCAGTGAGGAGCGGGGCTATGGCTACACCTTC
clone_size: -
j_call: TRBJ1-2
d_call: -
v_call: TRBV6-5